Sequencing of this T cell receptor (beta chain) was carried out in a study of T cell responses to AZD1222 COVID-19 vaccine. Study findings and constraints: CD4 TCRs linked to vaccination spanned spike, dominating at 160-218 and 743-854.

Remarks on this clone: Antigen: not known.

The protocol was immunoSEQ multiplex PCR, while the TCRdb copy is restricted to in-frame clones and leaves out a portion. Of about 130,000 clones listed, roughly 85% were seen once; the top ten hold approximately 18%. This CDR3 is built from 15 residues. The V end lost 5 bases, the J end lost 4 bases, and 15 bases lay between the germline ends. The germline gives CDR1 SEHNR, CDR2 FQNEAQ (reference sequence). The sample in question was peripheral blood, obtained on day 0 of MenACWY control vaccination. J is TRBJ2-1 and V is TRBV7-9; possible D gene TRBD2, 6 bases. This TCR came from an adult in good health. The CDR3 nucleotides read TGTGCCAGCAGCCCCTGGGGGGTTTCGTACAATGAGCAGTTCTTC. It specifies CASSPWGVSYNEQFF.